This T cell receptor (beta chain) emerged from a study of shared clonotypes between healthy human individuals. The ends lost 3 bases at V and 4 bases at J; junction bases unmatched: 10. CDR1 ENHRY and CDR2 SYGVKD come from the germline V gene. This CDR3 has 17 residues. Profiling relied on immunoSEQ multiplex PCR, and the TCRdb table lists in-frame clones only, not all of them. Found here are about 380,000 clones, about 97% of them singletons; the top ten hold less than 0.35%. This chain links TRBV10-3 with TRBJ2-7; 12 nucleotides agree with TRBD1. Sequences were obtained from memory CD8+ T cells sorted from blood. Subset defined: CD45RO+ cells pooled with CCR7-negative TemRA cells. The clonotype was recovered from a man aged 25-45 years in good health. The CDR3 loop is CAISDSKPGQGAYEQYF. In nucleotides, the CDR3 is TGTGCCATCAGTGACTCTAAGCCGGGACAGGGGGCGTACGAGCAGTACTTC.